The 24 T cell receptor beta chains below all came from one sample that was sequenced in a study of metastatic and nonmetastatic thyroid tumors. Via MiXCR, TCRdb re-called the PCR reads. The sample lists about 40,000 clones, 17% occurring once. Patients underwent thyroid surgery, and none had received any treatment before it. Sequenced: tumor tissue. All receptors come from a female donor with papillary thyroid cancer or a benign thyroid nodule (not recorded which). Some clones in this sample may be carry-over from other donors' samples.

This clone was picked up many times. The chain uses TRBV14 and TRBJ1-2; weak D call: TRBD1 (5 bases). Germline V lookup: CDR1 SGHDN, CDR2 FVKESK. V lost 1 base and J lost 4, with 7 bases in between. CDR3 size: 13 residues. CDR3 nucleotide sequence: TGTGCCAGCAGCCAAGGCAGGGCCTATGGCTACACCTTC. It is translated as CASSQGRAYGYTF.

The chain couples TRBV10-3 to TRBJ2-7; TRBD1 matches at 8 bases. The CDR3 is made up of 20 amino acids. Trimming took 4 bases from V and 0 from J; bases not matched to a gene: 20. From germline, CDR1 is ENHRY and CDR2 SYGVKD. CDR3 sequence: CAISGKVRGLRQGPSYEQYF. In nucleotides, the CDR3 is TGTGCCATCAGTGGAAAGGTTCGTGGCTTGCGACAGGGGCCCTCCTACGAGCAGTACTTC.

Ten or more counts support this clone. The chain has TRBV20-1 and TRBJ1-6; no firm D call. The CDR3 runs to 17 residues. Looked up from germline, CDR1 is DFQATT and CDR2 is SNEGSKA (reference sequence). Trimming pared 6 bases from V and 9 bases from J, leaving 27 bases between. The CDR3 DNA follows: TGCAGTGCCCCCTCCGGGCTTTCAGGTCCCGGAGGTTCACCCCTCCACTTT. Protein sequence: CSAPSGLSGPGGSPLHF.

CDR3 coding DNA: TGTGCCAGCAGCTTAAAACCAGACTTAGGGTCCAACGTCCTGACTTTC. It specifies CASSLKPDLGSNVLTF. This chain joins TRBV7-3 and TRBJ2-6, with D uncertain. Germline V gives CDR1 SGHTA, CDR2 FQGTGA. The CDR3 loop spans 16 amino acids. The ends were cut back, 1 base at V and 8 bases at J, with 15 bases in the middle. The variable domain in full, with the rest retrieved from reference TRBV7-3 and TRBJ2-6, is GAGVSQTPSNKVTEKGKYVELRCDPISGHTALYWYRQSLGQGPEFLIYFQGTGAADDSGLPNDRFFAVRPEGSVSTLKIQRTERGDSAVYLCASSLKPDLGSNVLTFGAGSRLTVL.

In this sample, this clone turned up many times. The chain is built from TRBV14 and TRBJ2-5; D is ambiguous. CDR3 size: 13 residues. Looked up from germline, CDR1 is SGHDN and CDR2 is FVKESK. Trimming removed 4 bases at V and 3 bases at J, with 9 bases between. CDR3 sequence: CASSRYREETQYF. CDR3 DNA sequence: TGTGCCAGCAGCCGCTACCGGGAAGAGACCCAGTACTTC. Looking up the rest from reference TRBV14 and TRBJ2-5 gives the full variable domain: EAGVTQFPSHSVIEKGQTVTLRCDPISGHDNLYWYRRVMGKEIKFLLHFVKESKQDESGMPNNRFLAERTGGTYSTLKVQPAELEDSGVYFCASSRYREETQYFGPGTRLLVL.

This clone appeared many times. The CDR3 DNA is TGTGCCAGCAGCTTAGGACAGGGGGACACTGAAGCTTTCTTT. Translation: CASSLGQGDTEAFF. This chain links TRBV7-2 with TRBJ1-1, with TRBD1 matching over 9 bases. There are 14 residues in the CDR3. The germline V gene has CDR1 SGHTA and CDR2 FQGNSA. J gave up 3 bases and V 1 base, and 0 bases lay outside the gene matches.

This clone was detected many times. The chain joins TRBV2 to TRBJ2-5, with 7 bases identical to TRBD2. CDR3 length equals 21 residues. Germline CDR1 is SNHLY and CDR2 is FYNNEI. The J segment lost 4 bases and the V segment lost 3 bases, leaving 26 bases of the junction unmatched. CDR3 bases: TGTGCCAGCAGTGAGTGGCTCTCCCGCTTTAGGAGCGCGGGAGAGCGAGAGACCCAGTACTTC. Protein: CASSEWLSRFRSAGERETQYF.

This clone has ten or more counts. The chain couples TRBV28 to TRBJ2-3; 9 bases fit TRBD2. The J segment lost 4 bases and the V segment lost 1 base, leaving 3 bases of the junction unmatched. Germline values: CDR1 MDHEN, CDR2 SYDVKM. CDR3 length equals 15 residues. In DNA, the CDR3 is TGTGCCAGCAGTTTATTTAGCGGGAGCGCAGATACGCAGTATTTT. Protein product: CASSLFSGSADTQYF.

In its sample, this clone was seen many times. The chain carries TRBV20-1 and TRBJ2-1; no reliable D call. Germline assignment: CDR1 DFQATT and CDR2 SNEGSKA (reference sequence). This CDR3 spans 11 amino acids. Deletions cut 1 base from V and 7 bases from J, with 5 bases between. For the CDR3, the DNA is TGCAGTGCTAGAGCGAAGAATGAGCAGTTCTTC. Its protein product is CSARAKNEQFF.

This clone showed up just a few times. A much larger clone differs by one base, so this may be a read error. This sample includes further DNA sequences coding for the same CDR3. The chain employs TRBV29-1 and TRBJ2-7, with D tentatively TRBD1 (6 bases). The CDR3 is made up of 14 amino acids. The V gene's germline CDR1 is SQVTM and CDR2 ANQGSEA. V lost 1 base, J lost 2 bases, and 12 bases lay in between. CDR3 nucleotide sequence: TGCAGCGTTGAAGTCGGTGGGGGCACCTACGAGCAGTACTTC. Encoded protein: CSVEVGGGTYEQYF.

This clone was observed many times. This chain connects TRBV9 to TRBJ1-3, with D unresolved. V shed 0 bases and J shed 1 base, with 5 bases lying between them. The germline V gene encodes CDR1 SGDLS and CDR2 YYNGEE. The CDR3 contains 14 residues. In nucleotides, the CDR3 is TGTGCCAGCAGCGTAGCACAATCTGGAAACACCATATATTTT. Translation gives CASSVAQSGNTIYF.

This clone was found many times. The chain uses TRBV5-1 and TRBJ1-1; 9 bases are a match to TRBD1. Germline CDR1 is SGHRS and CDR2 is YFSETQ. V lost 4 bases, J lost 4 bases, and 14 bases stayed unmatched. CDR3 size: 17 residues. The CDR3 is CASSPWTGANLGTEAFF. CDR3 in DNA: TGCGCCAGCAGCCCGTGGACAGGGGCAAACCTGGGCACTGAAGCTTTCTTT.

The table lists this clone with many counts. Sequence at one end of the junction differs from germline and may be a read error. The identical CDR3 is also encoded by other nucleotide sequences in the sample. The chain employs TRBV9 and TRBJ1-3; 7 bases agree with TRBD1. Germline V gives CDR1 SGDLS, CDR2 YYNGEE. The CDR3 covers 14 residues. The CDR3 reads CASRGTDSGNTIYF. Written as DNA, the CDR3 is TGTGCCAGCAGGGGGACAGACTCTGGGAACACCATATATTTT.

Notes on this clone: A much larger clone differs by one base, so this may be a read error. The gene calls are TRBV29-1 and TRBJ2-2; D is undetermined. The germline V and J ends were trimmed by 3 bases and 2 bases, with 7 bases remaining between them. This CDR3 is 13 amino acids long. Germline V CDR1 and CDR2: SQVTM, ANQGSEA. In DNA, the CDR3 is TGCAGCGTTGACCAGTGCAACACCGGGGAGCTGTTTTTT. This sequence encodes CSVDQCNTGELFF.

This clone was recorded at least ten times. The gene calls are TRBV29-1 and TRBJ2-2, with D unresolved. V dropped 7 bases and J dropped 0 bases, with 24 bases sitting between them. CDR1 is SQVTM and CDR2 is ANQGSEA in the germline V gene. The CDR3 runs 18 residues. The CDR3 loop reads CSAEVLGFGDSNTGELFF. The CDR3 region has the DNA TGCAGCGCTGAGGTTCTCGGGTTTGGGGATTCGAACACCGGGGAGCTGTTTTTT.

This clone appeared a few times. The chain employs TRBV4-1 and TRBJ1-2, with D possibly matching TRBD1 (5 bases). CDR1 and CDR2 (germline): MGHRA, YSYEKL. V lost 0 bases, J lost 4 bases, and 9 bases lay in between. This CDR3 contains 14 residues. The CDR3 region is CASSQDLGTYGYTF. CDR3 DNA sequence: TGCGCCAGCAGCCAAGATTTAGGGACCTATGGCTACACCTTC.

This clone was observed a handful of times. This may come from a read error, since a much larger clone is one base off. In DNA, the CDR3 is TGTGCCACCAGCAGAGGCTGGGCAGGAAGCACAGATACGCAATATTTT. Translated: CATSRGWAGSTDTQYF. The chain carries TRBV15 and TRBJ2-3, with no clear D. This CDR3 has 16 residues. Germline CDR1 and CDR2: LNHNV and YYDKDF (reference sequence).

In this sample, this clone turned up many times. The rearrangement links TRBV6-1 to TRBJ2-7; TRBD1 matches at 7 bases. The CDR3 consists of 14 residues. Germline V gene lookup returns CDR1 MNHNS and CDR2 SASEGT. Trimming cost V 7 bases and J 4 bases; bases outside gene matches: 10. The CDR3 is CASNQGGQFYEQYF. DNA for the CDR3: TGTGCCAGCAACCAAGGGGGACAGTTTTACGAGCAGTACTTC.

This clone was seen repeatedly, ten times or more. The chain combines TRBV2 with TRBJ1-1; TRBD1 matches 9 bases. The J segment lost 3 bases and the V segment lost 5 bases, leaving 1 base of the junction unmatched. Per the germline V gene, CDR1 is SNHLY and CDR2 is FYNNEI. This CDR3 is 13 amino acids long. CDR3 sequence: CASSTGGDTEAFF. In DNA form, the CDR3 reads TGTGCCAGCAGTACAGGGGGCGACACTGAAGCTTTCTTT.

Ten or more counts support this clone. The chain recombines TRBV5-4 with TRBJ1-2, with D tentatively TRBD1 (5 bases). Germline CDR1 SGHNT, CDR2 YYREEE (reference sequence). V lost 0 bases and J 4 bases, leaving 13 bases between the germline ends. The CDR3 is 15 residues long. CDR3 sequence (DNA): TGTGCCAGCAGCTTGGCCGGACAAGTCTTCTATGGCTACACCTTC. It specifies CASSLAGQVFYGYTF.

The genes are TRBV4-1 and TRBJ1-5; D is possibly TRBD1 (6 bases). The CDR3 has 19 amino acids. CDR1 is MGHRA and CDR2 is YSYEKL in the germline V gene. Trimming shortened V by 0 bases and J by 6 bases, and 24 bases separated the two germline ends. CDR3 residues: CASSQDRLARGIVSQPQHF. CDR3 sequence (DNA): TGCGCCAGCAGCCAAGATCGGTTGGCTAGGGGGATAGTCAGTCAGCCCCAGCATTTT.

This clone was counted only a few times. In nucleotides, the CDR3 is TGTGCCAGCAGCGTTAGACTAGCTTACAATGAGCAGTTCTTC. Translated: CASSVRLAYNEQFF. The chain links TRBV5-4 to TRBJ2-1, with 7 bases that match TRBD2. V gave up 4 bases and J gave up 4 bases; unmatched junction bases: 5. This CDR3 region has 14 residues. Germline-derived CDR1 and CDR2 are SGHNT and YYREEE (reference sequence). The variable domain in full, completed from reference TRBV5-4 and TRBJ2-1, reads ETGVTQSPTHLIKTRGQQVTLRCSSQSGHNTVSWYQQALGQGPQFIFQYYREEENGRGNFPPRFSGLQFPNYSSELNVNALELDDSALYLCASSVRLAYNEQFFGPGTRLTVL.

This clone was detected ten times or more. V and J are TRBV5-1 and TRBJ2-5; unclear D gene. The CDR3 totals 14 residues. CDR1 is SGHRS and CDR2 is YFSETQ in the germline V gene. Trimming shortened V by 1 base and J by 2 bases, and 9 bases separated the two germline ends. The CDR3 nucleotides are TGCGCCAGCAGCTTGTTCGACACGCAAGAGACCCAGTACTTC. It is translated as CASSLFDTQETQYF.

Regarding this clone: Germline is not matched at one junction end, which may reflect a read error. The same CDR3 can be traced to other DNA sequences in this sample. The rearrangement links TRBV30 to TRBJ1-5, with D unclear. CDR3 length: 13 residues. The germline V gene has CDR1 GTSNPN and CDR2 SVGIG (reference sequence). CDR3 protein: CAWSSNSDQPQHF. For the CDR3, the DNA is TGTGCCTGGAGTTCGAACAGCGACCAGCCCCAACATTTT.